A selection of T cell receptor beta chains follows, all from one sample in a study of monozygotic twins with inflammatory bowel disease. With the 5' RACE reads reprocessed, TCRdb shows one record per CDR3 protein and no DNA. Recorded for this sample: roughly 200,000 distinct CDR3 sequences. The sequenced material came from blood. The receptor set was obtained from a human donor with ulcerative colitis or Crohn's disease, or a healthy co-twin of an affected twin (not recorded which). Both conserved end residues are part of each CDR3. Fields, in order: J gene, V gene, CDR3 protein.

>TRBJ2-2|TRBV5-1
CASSLGINTGELFF
>TRBJ2-1|TRBV20-1
CSAPTSGVSYNEQFF
>TRBJ2-7|TRBV11-2
CASSFLSYEQYF
>TRBJ1-5|TRBV20-1
CSANVRNQPQHF
>TRBJ2-1|TRBV12-3/TRBV12-4
CASSDLYEQFF
>TRBJ1-1|TRBV5-1
CASSSNPGGLSNTEAFF
>TRBJ2-7|TRBV5-1
CASSLGAAGWDSYEQYF
>TRBJ1-5|TRBV6-5
CASSYSSGQGDNSNQPQHF
>TRBJ2-3|TRBV27
CASRAQGHIRTDTQYF
>TRBJ1-3|TRBV2
CATRLAGNTIYF
>TRBJ2-1|TRBV20-1
CSAPPIYPNSYNEQFF
>TRBJ2-3|TRBV2
CASSVRLVSTDTQYF
>TRBJ2-1|TRBV5-1
CASSLAGGRFHDEQFF
>TRBJ1-1|TRBV3-1
CASSVTGLNTEAFF
>TRBJ2-3|TRBV5-1
CASSLAFTDGADTQYF
>TRBJ2-1|TRBV12-3/TRBV12-4
CASSNAGVLYNEQFF
>TRBJ2-2|TRBV7-9
CASSRDPRGELFF
>TRBJ2-1|TRBV11-2
CASSLRTAAWGEQFF
>TRBJ1-5|TRBV12-3/TRBV12-4
CASRPEGQPQHF
>TRBJ1-4|TRBV6-5
CASSSTVTNEKLFF
>TRBJ2-1|TRBV14
CASSPPDLFSYNEQFF
>TRBJ1-2|TRBV5-1
CASSSLAEGGGYTF
>TRBJ2-6|TRBV20-1
CSARDHAGANVLTF
>TRBJ2-7|TRBV5-6
CASSDREQGLYPYEQYF
>TRBJ1-5|TRBV4-1
CASSHARGDQPQHF
>TRBJ2-3|TRBV5-1
CASSLSTGVTDTQYF
>TRBJ1-1|TRBV19
CASSIKGGTTEAFF
>TRBJ2-1|TRBV5-1
CASSLGSGNEQFF
>TRBJ1-2|TRBV5-6
CASSEGFYGYTF
>TRBJ2-1|TRBV6-4
CASSAGGVNEQFF
>TRBJ1-1|TRBV5-5
CASSLLLTGGTEAFF
>TRBJ1-1|TRBV5-1
CASSLRQGTNTEAFF
>TRBJ2-1|TRBV2
CASSEGLATHDNEQFF
>TRBJ2-2|TRBV14
CASSQLRPRGAGELFF
>TRBJ2-2|TRBV27
CASSLYVNTGELFF
>TRBJ2-1|TRBV10-2
CASSGQVTTYNEQFF
>TRBJ1-2|TRBV3-1
CASSQVGSAGPYGYTF
>TRBJ1-1|TRBV29-1
CSVRVNTEAFF
>TRBJ2-3|TRBV7-2
CASSLRRGFRADTQYF
>TRBJ1-2|TRBV18
CASSPGTEYGYTF
>TRBJ1-2|TRBV3-1
CASSHEGGGIYGYTF
>TRBJ2-7|TRBV12-3/TRBV12-4
CASSRGEVSYEQYF
>TRBJ2-5|TRBV5-1
CASSPGTSTGETQYF
>TRBJ1-2|TRBV12-3/TRBV12-4
CASTPVGYGYTF
>TRBJ1-1|TRBV20-1
CSAPTWTGKAEAFF
>TRBJ1-2|TRBV7-8
CASSPRYEVSGGYTF
>TRBJ1-1|TRBV6-1
CASSDRTGMNTEAFF
>TRBJ2-7|TRBV7-2
CASSLSGGGYYEQYF
>TRBJ1-1|TRBV20-1
CSAPGTGYTEAFF
>TRBJ2-5|TRBV12-3/TRBV12-4
CASSFSASETQYF
>TRBJ1-6|TRBV11-2
CASRRNRDNNSPLHF
>TRBJ1-1|TRBV5-1
CASSPGGGHGPNTEAFF
>TRBJ1-2|TRBV12-3/TRBV12-4
CASSYRRGDGGGYTF
>TRBJ1-6|TRBV5-1
CASSWGDRQNSPLHF